The 30 T cell receptor beta chains below come from one sample, sequenced in a study of blood T cell repertoires in COVID-19. Here immunoSEQ multiplex PCR was the method, and the copy in TCRdb shows in-frame clones only, minus some. Of nearly 110,000 clones in the sample, 60% to 85% are singletons; the top ten hold about 6.3%. The sample taken for sequencing was peripheral blood. These receptors originate from an elderly man with COVID-19, enrolled during active disease.

This chain connects TRBV9 to TRBJ1-4, with 7 positions matching TRBD1. The CDR3 consists of 13 residues. The germline CDR1 and CDR2 sequences are SGDLS and YYNGEE. V was clipped by 3 bases and J by 6 bases; unmatched bases: 2. CDR3 protein: CASSAGTDEKLFF. In DNA form, the CDR3 reads TGTGCCAGCAGCGCCGGGACAGATGAAAAACTGTTTTTT.

This CDR3 is CASSLAPSFYGYTF. The CDR3 region has the DNA TGTGCCAGCAGCTTAGCGCCCAGTTTCTATGGCTACACCTTC. The chain has TRBV7-2 and TRBJ1-2, with unresolved D. Trimming shortened V by 0 bases and J by 4 bases, and 9 bases separated the two germline ends. In germline, CDR1 is SGHTA, CDR2 FQGNSA. The CDR3 sequence is 14 residues long.

V and J are TRBV6-5 and TRBJ2-7; D perhaps matches TRBD2 (6 bases). The CDR3 is 15 residues long. The V gene lost 2 bases and the J gene lost 3 bases, with 14 bases spanning the gap. In germline, CDR1 is MNHEY, CDR2 SVGAGI. The DNA for the CDR3 is TGTGCCAGCAGTTACGCTGATTTCGGGAGCTACGAGCAGTACTTC. Its protein is CASSYADFGSYEQYF.

The chain couples TRBV16 to TRBJ2-3; the match to TRBD1 covers 10 bases. Trimming at V came to 1 base and at J to 3 bases, leaving 4 bases not matched to a gene. CDR1 and CDR2 (germline): KGHSY, FQNENV. The CDR3 spans 16 residues. The CDR3 sequence: CASSQYRQGATDTQYF. CDR3 DNA sequence: TGTGCCAGCAGCCAATACCGACAGGGGGCGACAGATACGCAGTATTTT.

This clone came up a few times. The V call is TRBV28, the J call TRBJ2-1; TRBD1 matches at 7 bases. The V gene's germline CDR1 is MDHEN and CDR2 SYDVKM. The CDR3 has 13 amino acids. The ends lost 5 bases at V and 7 bases at J; junction bases unmatched: 5. The CDR3 DNA is TGTGCCAGCAGTCAAGGGACAGTTAATGAGCAGTTCTTC. Translation gives CASSQGTVNEQFF. The whole variable domain, remainder taken from reference TRBV28 and TRBJ2-1, is DVKVTQSSRYLVKRTGEKVFLECVQDMDHENMFWYRQDPGLGLRLIYFSYDVKMKEKGDIPEGYSVSREKKERFSLILESASTNQTSMYLCASSQGTVNEQFFGPGTRLTVL.

The rearrangement links TRBV6-5 to TRBJ2-5, with 9 nucleotides matching TRBD1. Looked up from germline, CDR1 is MNHEY and CDR2 is SVGAGI. The CDR3 is 13 residues long. V lost 7 bases and J lost 4; bases outside the gene matches: 4. As DNA, the CDR3 is TGTGCCAGCACCAGGGACAGGGCAGAGACCCAGTACTTC. This translates into CASTRDRAETQYF.

The chain carries TRBV15 and TRBJ1-4; D uncertain. Germline CDR1 is LNHNV and CDR2 is YYDKDF (reference sequence). CDR3 length: 16 amino acids. With 0 bases removed from V and 8 bases from J, the gap between germline ends came to 16 bases. CDR3 in DNA: TGTGCCACCAGCAGAGATACCGCCAGGATAGACGAAAAACTGTTTTTT. It is translated as CATSRDTARIDEKLFF.

This clone was counted ten times or more. The chain recombines TRBV9 with TRBJ2-2; a possible D gene is TRBD2 (7 bases). Trimming removed 4 bases at V and 2 bases at J, with 15 bases between. The CDR3 runs 16 residues. CDR1 is SGDLS, CDR2 YYNGEE, per germline. CDR3 residues: CASSPRGGGNTGELFF. CDR3 DNA sequence: TGTGCCAGCAGCCCTAGGGGAGGGGGAAACACCGGGGAGCTGTTTTTT.

This chain joins TRBV9 and TRBJ2-3; a possible D gene is TRBD1 (5 bases). V was trimmed by 5 bases and J by 0 bases, leaving 7 bases between them. CDR3 length equals 13 residues. Germline V gene sequence: CDR1 SGDLS, CDR2 YYNGEE. CDR3 residues: CASRGASTDTQYF. CDR3 sequence (DNA): TGTGCCAGCAGAGGGGCTAGCACAGATACGCAGTATTTT.

This clone was found a few times. This chain connects TRBV9 to TRBJ2-1; weak D call: TRBD2 (6 bases). V gave up 0 bases and J gave up 6 bases, with 16 bases separating them. The germline V gene has CDR1 SGDLS and CDR2 YYNGEE. The CDR3 has 16 residues. CDR3 DNA sequence: TGTGCCAGCAGCGTAGTGGGGGACTTAAACCTCAATGAGCAGTTCTTC. It yields the protein CASSVVGDLNLNEQFF.

The chain is built from TRBV28 and TRBJ2-4; TRBD1 matches 9 bases. Per the germline V gene, CDR1 is MDHEN and CDR2 is SYDVKM. The J segment lost 12 bases and the V segment lost 5 bases, leaving 8 bases of the junction unmatched. CDR3 length equals 13 residues. CDR3 nucleotide sequence: TGTGCCAGCAGTGCTGGACAGGGGAGGACTCAGTACTTC. Translating gives CASSAGQGRTQYF.

This chain connects TRBV24-1 to TRBJ2-6; 9 bases match TRBD1. Germline trimming cut 7 bases from V and 0 bases from J; bases unmatched to any gene: 0. Germline V gives CDR1 KGHDR, CDR2 SFDVKD. The CDR3 extends over 15 amino acids. Here the CDR3 DNA reads TGTGCCACCAGGGGACAGGGCTCTGGGGCCAACGTCCTGACTTTC. Its translation: CATRGQGSGANVLTF.

This chain connects TRBV27 to TRBJ1-1, with a tentative D call TRBD1 (5 bases). CDR3 length equals 13 residues. Trimming removed 4 bases from V and 5 bases from J, with 11 bases in between. Germline V gene sequence: CDR1 MNHEY, CDR2 SMNVEV (reference sequence). The CDR3 nucleotides read TGTGCCAGCAGTTACAAACGGGGGACTGAAGCTTTCTTT. It yields the protein CASSYKRGTEAFF.

The chain employs TRBV5-1 and TRBJ1-6; D is undetermined. This CDR3 contains 18 residues. The V end lost 0 bases, the J end lost 4 bases, and 17 bases lay between the germline ends. The germline V gene has CDR1 SGHRS and CDR2 YFSETQ. As DNA, the CDR3 is TGCGCCAGCAGCTTGGACCGAAGGGAGGTGGGATATAATTCACCCCTCCACTTT. This translates into CASSLDRREVGYNSPLHF. Looking up the rest from reference TRBV5-1 and TRBJ1-6 gives the full variable domain: KAGVTQTPRYLIKTRGQQVTLSCSPISGHRSVSWYQQTPGQGLQFLFEYFSETQRNKGNFPGRFSGRQFSNSRSEMNVSTLELGDSALYLCASSLDRREVGYNSPLHFGNGTRLTVT.

In its sample, this clone was seen a few times. The J gene is TRBJ2-7, the V gene TRBV4-3; maybe TRBD2 (5 bases). The V gene lost 1 base and the J gene lost 0 bases, with 25 bases spanning the gap. This CDR3 region has 20 residues. Germline-derived CDR1 and CDR2 are LGHNA and YSLEER. CDR3 loop: CASSQGVVQRIQKYSYEQYF. As DNA, the CDR3 is TGCGCCAGCAGCCAAGGGGTCGTCCAGCGGATCCAAAAATACTCCTACGAGCAGTACTTC.

This clone was picked up a small number of times. CDR3: CASSFGTGISYEQYF. In DNA form, the CDR3 reads TGTGCCAGCAGCTTTGGAACAGGAATATCCTACGAGCAGTACTTC. The V call is TRBV5-6, the J call TRBJ2-7; TRBD1 might be the D (5 bases). The germline CDR1 and CDR2 sequences are SGHDT and YYEEEE. V lost 2 bases to trimming and J lost 1 base, with 13 bases between them. The CDR3 length is 15 residues.

The chain carries TRBV2 and TRBJ1-6; weak D call: TRBD1 (5 bases). The CDR3 runs to 14 residues. The V gene lost 4 bases and the J gene lost 3 bases, with 7 bases spanning the gap. Germline V gene data show CDR1 as SNHLY and CDR2 as FYNNEI. CDR3 nucleotide sequence: TGTGCCAGCAGTGGGCAGGGCTATAATTCACCCCTCCACTTT. Translation gives CASSGQGYNSPLHF.

V is TRBV19 and J is TRBJ2-3; 11 bases match TRBD2. Per the germline V gene, CDR1 is LNHDA and CDR2 is SQIVND (reference sequence). The CDR3 has 17 amino acids. V trimming: 3 bases; J trimming: 3 bases; junction bases outside the gene matches: 8. This chain's CDR3 is CASSIAVAGGPTDTQYF. CDR3 in DNA: TGTGCCAGTAGTATCGCGGTAGCGGGAGGGCCTACAGATACGCAGTATTTT.

This rearrangement joins TRBV9 to TRBJ2-2, with no clear D. This CDR3 is built from 16 residues. V was shortened by 1 base and J by 1 base, with 11 bases between the two germline ends. Germline V gene data show CDR1 as SGDLS and CDR2 as YYNGEE. The CDR3 is CASSVRERVNTGELFF. CDR3 sequence (DNA): TGTGCCAGCAGCGTACGAGAGAGAGTGAACACCGGGGAGCTGTTTTTT.

This chain connects TRBV29-1 to TRBJ1-3; possible D gene TRBD1, 6 bases. Germline V gene sequence: CDR1 SQVTM, CDR2 ANQGSEA. CDR3 length equals 15 residues. V was shortened by 4 bases and J by 2 bases, with 15 bases between the two germline ends. CDR3 amino acids: CSVALQGATGNTIYF. CDR3 coding DNA: TGCAGCGTTGCGTTACAGGGCGCAACTGGAAACACCATATATTTT. Combining the CDR3 with reference TRBV29-1 and TRBJ1-3 gives the whole variable domain SAVISQKPSRDICQRGTSLTIQCQVDSQVTMMFWYRQQPGQSLTLIATANQGSEATYESGFVIDKFPISRPNLTFSTLTVSNMSPEDSSIYLCSVALQGATGNTIYFGEGSWLTVV.

The chain combines TRBV15 with TRBJ1-5; no definite D call. The length of the CDR3 is 13 residues. CDR1 LNHNV and CDR2 YYDKDF come from the germline V gene (reference sequence). The V end lost 4 bases, the J end lost 5 bases, and 9 bases lay between the germline ends. DNA of the CDR3: TGTGCCACCAGCACGCCCCGGGATCAGCCCCAGCATTTT. Its translation: CATSTPRDQPQHF.

This rearrangement joins TRBV16 to TRBJ1-2; no clear D. CDR1 is KGHSY and CDR2 is FQNENV in the germline V gene. V gave up 4 bases and J gave up 2 bases, with 23 bases separating them. There are 18 residues in the CDR3. The CDR3 coding sequence is TGTGCCAGCAGCCCTACACTGCCTCTAGGGAGTGGGAACTATGGCTACACCTTC. This codes for CASSPTLPLGSGNYGYTF.

This chain connects TRBV7-2 to TRBJ2-3, with 10 bases that match TRBD2. The CDR3 covers 15 residues. Per the germline V gene, CDR1 is SGHTA and CDR2 is FQGNSA. Germline trimming cut 5 bases from V and 0 bases from J; bases unmatched to any gene: 2. The CDR3 nucleotides are TGTGCCAGCAGCGGGACTAGCGTTAGCACAGATACGCAGTATTTT. This gives the protein CASSGTSVSTDTQYF.

The genes are TRBV2 and TRBJ2-3; 10 nucleotides line up with TRBD2. The V and J ends lost 9 bases and 1 base, in that order; junction bases with no gene match: 4. Germline-derived CDR1 and CDR2 are SNHLY and FYNNEI. The CDR3 consists of 14 residues. DNA of the CDR3: TGTGCCAGAACCGGGACTAGCGGCACAGATACGCAGTATTTT. Protein sequence: CARTGTSGTDTQYF.

The chain carries TRBV15 and TRBJ2-3; D gene unclear. Germline V gene data show CDR1 as LNHNV and CDR2 as YYDKDF (reference sequence). This CDR3 is 16 amino acids long. Trimming left V 2 bases short and J 1 base short, with 13 bases between. CDR3 nucleotides: TGTGCCACCAGCAGAATCCCTCGCGATCGCACAGATACGCAGTATTTT. Its translation is CATSRIPRDRTDTQYF.

The rearrangement joins TRBV12-3 or TRBV12-4 to TRBJ1-2, with 7 bases matching TRBD1. With 4 bases clipped from V and 2 bases from J, the junction kept 1 base outside the gene matches. This CDR3 contains 13 residues. As DNA, the CDR3 is TGTGCCAGCAGTTCGACAGGGAACTATGGCTACACCTTC. Its protein is CASSSTGNYGYTF.

This rearrangement joins TRBV11-3 to TRBJ2-5; TRBD1 agrees at 8 bases. V lost 3 bases, J lost 2 bases, and 8 bases stayed unmatched. This CDR3 has 16 amino acids. CDR1 is SGHNT, CDR2 YENEEA, per germline. In nucleotides, the CDR3 is TGTGCCAGCAGCTTCCGACAGGGGACGGGGCAAGAGACCCAGTACTTC. Its translation: CASSFRQGTGQETQYF.

The table lists this clone with a few counts. The rearrangement links TRBV28 to TRBJ1-2, with D possibly TRBD1 on 5 matching bases. Trimming shortened V by 10 bases and J by 7 bases, and 16 bases separated the two germline ends. The CDR3 spans 12 residues. Germline CDR1 is MDHEN and CDR2 is SYDVKM. In DNA form, the CDR3 reads TGTGCCACCCCGGACACTAGCGGTGGCTACACCTTC. It codes for CATPDTSGGYTF.

V gene TRBV7-2 combines with J gene TRBJ2-3; 8 nucleotides match TRBD2. V shed 1 base, J shed 3 bases, and the junction held 6 bases outside the gene matches. This CDR3 region has 16 residues. Germline V lookup: CDR1 SGHTA, CDR2 FQGNSA. The CDR3: CASSLDSGIGTDTQYF. The CDR3 DNA follows: TGTGCCAGCAGCTTAGATAGCGGGATTGGAACAGATACGCAGTATTTT.

The V and J genes are TRBV19 and TRBJ2-7, with TRBD1 matching 10 bases. Germline assignment: CDR1 LNHDA and CDR2 SQIVND (reference sequence). The CDR3 has 15 amino acids. The trim removed 3 bases at V and 5 bases at J, leaving 7 bases unmatched. CDR3 bases: TGTGCCAGTAGTATGGACAGGGGGGTCGAAGACGAGCAGTACTTC. It encodes CASSMDRGVEDEQYF.